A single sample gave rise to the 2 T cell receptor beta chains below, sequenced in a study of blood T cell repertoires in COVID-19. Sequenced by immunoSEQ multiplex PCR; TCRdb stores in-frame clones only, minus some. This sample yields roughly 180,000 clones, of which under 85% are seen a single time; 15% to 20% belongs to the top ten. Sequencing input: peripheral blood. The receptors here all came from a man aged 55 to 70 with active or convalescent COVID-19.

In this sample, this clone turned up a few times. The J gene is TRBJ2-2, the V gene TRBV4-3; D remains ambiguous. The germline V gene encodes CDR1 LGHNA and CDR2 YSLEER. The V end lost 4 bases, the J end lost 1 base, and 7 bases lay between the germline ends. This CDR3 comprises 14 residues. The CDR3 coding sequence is TGCGCCAGCAGCCCACTTAAGAACACCGGGGAGCTGTTTTTT. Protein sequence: CASSPLKNTGELFF.

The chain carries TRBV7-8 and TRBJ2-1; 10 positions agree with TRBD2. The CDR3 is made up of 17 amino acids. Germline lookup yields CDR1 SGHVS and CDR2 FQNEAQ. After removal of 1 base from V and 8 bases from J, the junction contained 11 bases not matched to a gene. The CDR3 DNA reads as TGTGCCAGCAGCTTAGGAGCGGCGCTAGCGGGAGTTTATGAGCAGTTCTTC. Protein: CASSLGAALAGVYEQFF. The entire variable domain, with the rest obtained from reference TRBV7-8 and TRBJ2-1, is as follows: GAGVSQSPRYKVAKRGQDVALRCDPISGHVSLFWYQQALGQGPEFLTYFQNEAQLDKSGLPSDRFFAERPEGSVSTLKIQRTQQEDSAVYLCASSLGAALAGVYEQFFGPGTRLTVL.